The clone carrying this T cell receptor beta chain was counted at least ten times. Its antigen is undetermined. Using RNA transcripts as the source, TCR beta CDR3 regions were amplified. First-round RT-PCR targeting the TCR CDR3 was performed with the HTBI primer set. TCRdb independently ran MiXCR on the multiplex PCR reads; one entry per CDR3 protein. The sample lists about 700,000 distinct CDR3 sequences, approximately 14% occurring once. V trimming: 1 base; J trimming: 2 bases; junction bases outside the gene matches: 13. The length of the CDR3 is 17 residues. The germline CDR1 and CDR2 sequences are DFQATT and SNEGSKA (reference sequence). This entry is derived from a study of T cells in Graves' hyperthyroidism and ophthalmopathy. Study-level findings and limits: From stable hyperthyroidism, ophthalmopathy was separated by a 13 V-J model. Blood samples included most of the expanded thyroid clonotypes exceeding 0.001. Model output signaled ophthalmopathy a median 6.5 months ahead of onset.

The sequence was collected from a woman aged 18-30 years with Graves' hyperthyroidism. The sample taken for sequencing was blood. The rearrangement uses TRBV20-1 and TRBJ2-7; 8 positions match TRBD1. The CDR3 sequence is CSARGNTRDRSAYEQYF. CDR3 sequence (DNA): TGCAGTGCTAGAGGAAACACCCGGGACAGGTCCGCCTACGAGCAGTACTTC.